The present entry profiles one TCR beta chain with its context. Its antigen is still unknown. The V end was cut by 3 bases, the J end by 0 bases, with 18 bases between. The CDR3 runs 17 residues. The V gene's germline CDR1 is SGHKS and CDR2 YYEKEE (reference sequence). Antigen-specific CD4+ T cells were first expanded with viral peptide pools by the ViraFEST assay and only then sequenced. At the end of roughly ten days of culture, CD4+ T cells were isolated. Two-dose BNT162b2 or mRNA-1273 vaccination was given to participants. Testing of the vaccine recipients showed negative nucleocapsid antibodies and no prior SARS-CoV-2 infection. Clones were read by immunoSEQ multiplex PCR, and TCRdb kept only the in-frame ones, dropping some. The repertoire holds about 81,000 clones, under 80% seen once, with around 1% in the top ten. The data belong to a study of vaccination effects on CD4 cells after COVID-19.

The chain couples TRBV5-5 to TRBJ1-2; D is ambiguous. This clonotype originated in a human donor who received a COVID-19 vaccine. The source material was CD4+ T cells from PBMCs cultured with HCoV-OC43 spike peptides, sampled after COVID-19 vaccination. Sample subset: HCoV-OC43 spike overlapping peptide pool stimulation. CDR3 bases: TGTGCCAGCAGCTCACCCCTGAGTGGGTCAGCTAACTATGGCTACACCTTC. Translation: CASSSPLSGSANYGYTF.